A selection of T cell receptor beta chains follows, all from one sample in a study of metastatic and nonmetastatic thyroid tumors. From the PCR reads, TCRdb re-called clones with MiXCR. The repertoire holds roughly 70,000 clones, with less than 20% as singletons. The sample taken for sequencing was blood. These receptors originate from a female donor with papillary thyroid cancer or a benign thyroid nodule (not recorded which). Some clones in this sample may be carry-over from other donors' samples. The CDR3 runs from the conserved cysteine through the conserved F or W. A D gene is named only where the DNA matches it firmly. Clone size is not always given. Where it is, it says once, few, many or a class for expanded clones.

>TRBD1|TRBV30|NA|TRBJ2-7
TGTGCCTGGAGTGTGACAGGGACCTACGAGCAGTACTTC
CAWSVTGTYEQYF
>TRBD2|TRBV7-2|NA|TRBJ2-1
TGTGCCAGCAGCTTCTCTAGCGGGGGGTACAATGAGCAGTTCTTC
CASSFSSGGYNEQFF
>NA|TRBV7-2|many|TRBJ2-1
TGTGCCAGCAGCTTAGGGTCCGGGACTGGCTACAATGAGCAGTTCTTC
CASSLGSGTGYNEQFF
>NA|TRBV7-9|NA|TRBJ2-7
TGTGCCAGCAGCTTAAAGGTGAAAGTTTACGAGCAGTACTTC
CASSLKVKVYEQYF
>NA|TRBV15|many|TRBJ1-2
TGTGCCACCAGCAGAGGTTACGAGGTTTCGAATGGCTACACCTTC
CATSRGYEVSNGYTF
>NA|TRBV7-2|many|TRBJ2-7
TGTGCCAGCAGCCCTCCTCCCCGTTCCTACGAGCAGTACTTC
CASSPPPRSYEQYF
>NA|TRBV11-2|NA|TRBJ2-3
TGTGCCAGCAGCTTAGTACAGGCAGATACGCAGTATTTT
CASSLVQADTQYF
>NA|TRBV30|NA|TRBJ2-1
TGTGCCTGGAGTTCTGCGGTTGAGGGTGAGCAGTTCTTC
CAWSSAVEGEQFF
>TRBD2|TRBV4-3|NA|TRBJ2-5
TGCGCCAGCAGCCCGCCGCTAGCGGGGGGGCGAGAGACCCAGTACTTC
CASSPPLAGGRETQYF
>NA|TRBV11-2|NA|TRBJ2-3
TGTGCCAGCAGCTTGGGTTGTTCCACAGATACGCAGTATTTT
CASSLGCSTDTQYF
>NA|TRBV7-8|many|TRBJ2-5
TGTGCCAGCAGCTTAGTTGTTCGGGGGATCCAAGAGACCCAGTACTTC
CASSLVVRGIQETQYF
>NA|TRBV27|many|TRBJ2-3
TGTGCCAGCAGTTTTGACGCGGCTAGCACAGATACGCAGTATTTT
CASSFDAASTDTQYF
>NA|TRBV19|few|TRBJ2-1
TGTGCCAGTAGTATCAGTAACGGGAATGAGCAGTTCTTC
CASSISNGNEQFF
>TRBD1|TRBV24-1|many|TRBJ1-2
TGTGCCACCGGTACCGGGACAGGGAACTATGGCTACACCTTC
CATGTGTGNYGYTF
>TRBD1|TRBV28|NA|TRBJ1-5
TGTGCCAGCATTGCTGTGACAGGGGTGCCCCAGCATTTT
CASIAVTGVPQHF
>TRBD1|TRBV9|NA|TRBJ1-1
TGTGCCAGCAGCGTAGACGGACAGGGAAACACTGAAGCTTTCTTT
CASSVDGQGNTEAFF
>NA|TRBV7-9|NA|TRBJ2-7
TGTGCCAACAGCTCGACCCCCGAGGGTTACGAGCAGTATTTC
CANSSTPEGYEQYF
>NA|TRBV6-1|NA|TRBJ1-1
TGTGCCAGCAGTGAAGCCGGGACCGGGACTTTCTTT
CASSEAGTGTFF
>NA|TRBV7-6|NA|TRBJ2-2
TGTGCCAGCAGCTTACTCTCGCGGGGGCCTTCTTCCGGGGAGCTGTTTTTT
CASSLLSRGPSSGELFF
>TRBD1|TRBV20-1|NA|TRBJ1-3
TGCAGTGCTAGAGGACAGGGGCGCGGAAACACCATATATTTT
CSARGQGRGNTIYF
>TRBD1|TRBV7-2|NA|TRBJ1-2
TGTGCCAGCAGCTTAGCCCTGGACAGGGGGTGGCATGGCTACACCTTC
CASSLALDRGWHGYTF
>NA|TRBV6-1|NA|TRBJ2-7
TGTGCCAGCAGGGACTACGAGCAGTACTTC
CASRDYEQYF
>TRBD1|TRBV7-2|NA|TRBJ1-1
TGTGCCAGCAGCACACGGGACAGGGCAGGAACTGAAGCTTTCTTT
CASSTRDRAGTEAFF